Each of the 30 T cell receptor beta chains below was sequenced from the same sample in a study of T-cell reconstitution after alpha-beta-depleted transplantation in children. TCRbeta library construction was performed incorporating unique molecular identifiers. From the PCR reads, TCRdb called clonotypes with MiXCR, one entry per CDR3 protein. This sample has a few hundred thousand distinct CDR3 sequences; over 9% occur once, and the top ten carry approximately 7%. The sequencing here drew on PBMCs, taken before TCRalphabeta/CD19-depleted stem cell transplant. The origin of the receptors is a boy under two years old with acute myeloid leukemia, due to receive a stem cell transplant.

This clonotype has a handful of counts. This sequence joins TRBV6-2 or TRBV6-3 and TRBJ2-7; D perhaps matches TRBD1 (6 bases). This CDR3 has 15 residues. Trimming left V 3 bases short and J 3 bases short, with 15 bases between. CDR1 MNHEY and CDR2 SVGEGT come from the germline V gene. The CDR3 bases are TGTGCCAGCAGTTATAAACAGGGACGGGGCTACGAGCAGTACTTC. Translation: CASSYKQGRGYEQYF.

This clonotype was counted at least ten times. The V and J genes are TRBV28 and TRBJ2-7; 11 positions match TRBD2. The CDR3 has 14 residues. Germline assignment: CDR1 MDHEN and CDR2 SYDVKM. The V gene end was trimmed by 8 bases and the J gene end by 2 bases; junction bases not matched to a gene: 5. The CDR3 sequence: CASGGLAGPYEQYF. In DNA form, the CDR3 reads TGTGCCAGCGGAGGACTAGCGGGTCCCTACGAGCAGTACTTC.

This clonotype showed up many times. J is TRBJ1-2 and V is TRBV28, with D perhaps matching TRBD1 (6 bases). The CDR3 extends over 13 amino acids. Germline V CDR1 and CDR2: MDHEN, SYDVKM. Trimming pared 5 bases from V and 8 bases from J, leaving 15 bases between. In DNA, the CDR3 is TGTGCCAGCAGTACCGCAGGGGCGTGGGGCTACACCTTC. This translates into CASSTAGAWGYTF.

This clonotype was observed at least ten times. The genes are TRBV28 and TRBJ1-5, with D unresolved. The CDR3 extends over 15 amino acids. Between the trimmed V and J ends, which lost 6 bases and 0 bases, there was a span of 12 bases. CDR1 and CDR2 from the germline V gene are MDHEN and SYDVKM. CDR3 region: CASRLEFASNQPQHF. The DNA of the CDR3 is TGTGCCAGCAGGCTAGAATTTGCTAGCAATCAGCCCCAGCATTTT.

Concerning this clonotype itself: The junction departs from germline at one end; a sequencing error may be responsible. CDR3 protein: CASTIHETHYF. CDR3 DNA: TGCGCCAGCACAATCCACGAGACCCATTACTTC. V usage is TRBV5-1 and J usage is TRBJ2-5; D not resolved. CDR3 size: 11 residues. The germline CDR1 and CDR2 sequences are SGHRS and YFSETQ. Full variable domain (missing parts from reference TRBV5-1 and TRBJ2-5): KAGVTQTPRYLIKTRGQQVTLSCSPISGHRSVSWYQQTPGQGLQFLFEYFSETQRNKGNFPGRFSGRQFSNSRSEMNVSTLELGDSALYLCASTIHETHYFGPGTRLLVL.

The table lists this clonotype with many counts. V gene TRBV3-1 combines with J gene TRBJ1-2; D might be TRBD1 (6 bases). The CDR3 extends over 13 amino acids. V was shortened by 3 bases and J by 6 bases, with 11 bases between the two germline ends. CDR1 is LGHDT, CDR2 YNNKEL, per germline (reference sequence). The CDR3 reads CASSQRQDNGYTF. In nucleotides, the CDR3 is TGTGCCAGCAGCCAGAGACAGGACAATGGCTACACCTTC.

The chain carries TRBV28 and TRBJ1-2; the match to TRBD1 covers 7 bases. This CDR3 comprises 12 residues. Germline CDR1 is MDHEN and CDR2 is SYDVKM. The trim removed 5 bases at V and 8 bases at J, leaving 5 bases unmatched. CDR3 nucleotide sequence: TGTGCCAGCAGTACCGACAGGGACGGCTACACCTTC. Amino acids: CASSTDRDGYTF.

The J gene is TRBJ2-7, the V gene TRBV7-2, with 12 bases that match TRBD2. J lost 3 bases, V lost 5 bases, and 5 bases had no gene match. CDR1 SGHTA and CDR2 FQGNSA come from the germline V gene. The CDR3 spans 15 residues. CDR3 protein: CASSLGTSGYYEQYF. The CDR3 nucleotides read TGTGCCAGCAGCCTCGGGACTAGCGGGTACTACGAGCAGTACTTC. The complete variable domain, with remaining parts taken from reference TRBV7-2 and TRBJ2-7, reads GAGVSQSPSNKVTEKGKDVELRCDPISGHTALYWYRQSLGQGLEFLIYFQGNSAPDKSGLPSDRFSAERTGGSVSTLTIQRTQQEDSAVYLCASSLGTSGYYEQYFGPGTRLTVT.

This clonotype was observed at least ten times. This chain links TRBV7-2 with TRBJ2-1, with 9 bases that match TRBD1. The CDR3 covers 12 residues. The trim removed 4 bases at V and 8 bases at J, leaving 0 bases unmatched. Germline CDR1 is SGHTA and CDR2 is FQGNSA. This CDR3 is CASSWTGDEQFF. The CDR3 DNA reads as TGTGCCAGCAGCTGGACAGGGGATGAGCAGTTCTTC. The variable domain in full, completed from reference TRBV7-2 and TRBJ2-1, reads GAGVSQSPSNKVTEKGKDVELRCDPISGHTALYWYRQSLGQGLEFLIYFQGNSAPDKSGLPSDRFSAERTGGSVSTLTIQRTQQEDSAVYLCASSWTGDEQFFGPGTRLTVL.

The table lists this clonotype with many counts. The chain recombines TRBV6-1 with TRBJ2-5; tentatively, D is TRBD1 (6 bases). The length of the CDR3 is 14 residues. The germline gives CDR1 MNHNS, CDR2 SASEGT. Trimming pared 5 bases from V and 4 bases from J, leaving 14 bases between. CDR3 loop: CASSPQGRVETQYF. CDR3 coding DNA: TGTGCCAGCAGTCCGCAGGGGCGGGTAGAGACCCAGTACTTC.

This clonotype was seen ten or more times. This sequence joins TRBV6-1 and TRBJ2-7, with 7 bases aligning to TRBD1. The CDR3 consists of 11 residues. Germline CDR1 and CDR2: MNHNS and SASEGT. V was clipped by 3 bases and J by 12 bases; unmatched bases: 5. The CDR3 sequence: CASSDLTGPYF. CDR3 sequence (DNA): TGTGCCAGCAGTGATTTGACAGGGCCGTACTTC.

This clonotype was observed at least ten times. The chain is built from TRBV25-1 and TRBJ2-3, with TRBD2 identical over 7 bases. Germline V gene lookup returns CDR1 MGHDK and CDR2 SYGVNS. The length of the CDR3 is 17 residues. Losses at the gene ends were 3 bases for V and 0 bases for J; bases not matched to a gene: 9. The DNA of the CDR3 is TGTGCCAGCAGTGAGAGGGGAGCGGGGATTAGCACAGATACGCAGTATTTT. Protein product: CASSERGAGISTDTQYF.

This clonotype was counted many times. The chain joins TRBV5-1 to TRBJ2-7; 7 bases map to TRBD1. The CDR3 is 16 amino acids. The germline gives CDR1 SGHRS, CDR2 YFSETQ. The V and J ends lost 2 bases and 2 bases, in that order; junction bases with no gene match: 10. The CDR3 DNA reads TGCGCCAGCAGCTTCCGCACAGGGGAAAGAACCTACGAGCAGTACTTC. This sequence encodes CASSFRTGERTYEQYF.

At least ten counts were recorded for this clonotype. J is TRBJ2-7 and V is TRBV7-2, with a weak D call TRBD2 (5 bases). CDR3 length: 13 residues. Germline V CDR1 and CDR2: SGHTA, FQGNSA. V was shortened by 4 bases and J by 3 bases, with 10 bases between the two germline ends. The CDR3 region has the DNA TGTGCCAGCAGCTCGGACTGGCGCTACGAGCAGTACTTC. Its protein product is CASSSDWRYEQYF.

In this sample, this clonotype turned up a few times. The chain links TRBV18 to TRBJ1-1, with TRBD1 identical over 8 bases. Trimming removed 3 bases from V and 0 bases from J; junction bases left unmatched: 9. The germline V gene has CDR1 KGHSH and CDR2 LQKENI. The CDR3 has 17 amino acids. CDR3 coding DNA: TGTGCCAGCTCACCCGGCAGGGGGCGGTGGGTGAACACTGAAGCTTTCTTT. It encodes CASSPGRGRWVNTEAFF.

This clonotype was counted many times. V usage is TRBV12-3 or TRBV12-4 and J usage is TRBJ1-6; D is ambiguous. CDR3 length: 15 amino acids. Trimming pared 3 bases from V and 6 bases from J, leaving 12 bases between. The CDR3 protein is CASSFRGKGNSPLHF. The CDR3 coding sequence is TGTGCCAGCAGTTTTCGGGGAAAGGGTAATTCACCCCTCCACTTT.

At least ten counts were recorded for this clonotype. This chain links TRBV20-1 with TRBJ1-2; a weak D match, TRBD1 (5 bases). The CDR3 covers 14 residues. V was shortened by 1 base and J by 6 bases, with 15 bases between the two germline ends. The V gene's germline CDR1 is DFQATT and CDR2 SNEGSKA (reference sequence). The chain's CDR3 is CSARAPGRKNGYTF. The CDR3 DNA is TGCAGTGCTAGAGCTCCAGGGAGAAAGAATGGCTACACCTTC.

This clonotype was counted only a few times. The V and J genes are TRBV7-3 and TRBJ2-1; 9 nucleotides agree with TRBD2. J lost 2 bases, V lost 6 bases, and 11 bases had no gene match. The CDR3 totals 17 residues. The germline CDR1 and CDR2 sequences are SGHTA and FQGTGA. The CDR3: CASSQAMTSGPYNEQFF. The DNA for the CDR3 is TGTGCCAGCAGTCAAGCAATGACTAGCGGCCCCTACAATGAGCAGTTCTTC. Using reference TRBV7-3 and TRBJ2-1 for the parts outside the CDR3, the full variable domain is GAGVSQTPSNKVTEKGKYVELRCDPISGHTALYWYRQSLGQGPEFLIYFQGTGAADDSGLPNDRFFAVRPEGSVSTLKIQRTERGDSAVYLCASSQAMTSGPYNEQFFGPGTRLTVL.

This clonotype was detected many times. This chain connects TRBV5-5 to TRBJ2-1, with 9 bases aligning to TRBD1. Germline-derived CDR1 and CDR2 are SGHKS and YYEKEE (reference sequence). The length of the CDR3 is 16 residues. With 2 bases clipped from V and 3 bases from J, the junction kept 6 bases outside the gene matches. The CDR3 nucleotides are TGTGCCAGCAGCTTCCCCACAGGGGGCGTCTACAATGAGCAGTTCTTC. This encodes CASSFPTGGVYNEQFF.

This clonotype has ten or more counts. The chain has TRBV4-1 and TRBJ2-3; possibly TRBD1 for D (5 bases). This CDR3 contains 14 residues. Germline CDR1 is MGHRA and CDR2 is YSYEKL. V lost 1 base and J 4 bases, leaving 9 bases between the germline ends. The CDR3 reads CASSQGPTADTQYF. CDR3 coding DNA: TGCGCCAGCAGCCAAGGACCGACAGCAGATACGCAGTATTTT.

The sample holds many counts of this clonotype. The genes are TRBV24-1 and TRBJ2-1; TRBD1 matches at 9 bases. The germline CDR1 and CDR2 sequences are KGHDR and SFDVKD. This CDR3 is built from 18 residues. Germline trimming cut 3 bases from V and 6 bases from J; bases unmatched to any gene: 14. CDR3 nucleotides: TGTGCCACCAGTGATCCTTATCGGGACAGGGAGAAGGTCAATGAGCAGTTCTTC. It encodes CATSDPYRDREKVNEQFF.

There are many counts of this clonotype. The chain carries TRBV13 and TRBJ2-1, with 8 bases lining up with TRBD2. From germline, CDR1 is PRHDT and CDR2 FYEKMQ (reference sequence). J lost 6 bases, V lost 5 bases, and 9 bases had no gene match. The CDR3 is 15 residues long. In nucleotides, the CDR3 is TGTGCCAGCAGCCTGCCGGGACTAGGGGTCAATGAGCAGTTCTTC. As protein: CASSLPGLGVNEQFF.

This clonotype appeared many times. This sequence joins TRBV3-1 and TRBJ2-5; D is unresolved. V gave up 0 bases and J gave up 7 bases, with 0 bases separating them. The length of the CDR3 is 10 residues. Germline V gene lookup returns CDR1 LGHDT and CDR2 YNNKEL (reference sequence). The CDR3 nucleotides read TGTGCCAGCAGCCAAGAGACCCAGTACTTC. Translated: CASSQETQYF.

This clonotype turned up a few times. The V and J genes are TRBV30 and TRBJ2-1; no clear D gene. This CDR3 has 11 amino acids. Germline values: CDR1 GTSNPN, CDR2 SVGIG (reference sequence). Trimming took 4 bases from V and 6 from J, leaving 7 bases between them. Here the CDR3 reads CAWKGFNEQFF. The CDR3 region has the DNA TGTGCCTGGAAGGGCTTCAATGAGCAGTTCTTC.

This clonotype was detected many times. This sequence joins TRBV21-1 and TRBJ1-2. TRBV21-1 is noted as a pseudogene. The CDR3 has 16 residues. This CDR3 reads CASSKLDPGPADGYTF. As DNA, the CDR3 is TGTGCCAGCAGCAAACTCGACCCCGGGCCAGCGGATGGCTACACCTTC.

This clonotype occurred many times. The chain recombines TRBV19 with TRBJ2-7; TRBD1 might be the D (6 bases). The CDR3 runs to 15 residues. Trimming shortened V by 7 bases and J by 1 base, and 17 bases separated the two germline ends. Germline CDR1 LNHDA, CDR2 SQIVND (reference sequence). The CDR3: CASKKGAGDSYEQYF. CDR3 DNA: TGTGCCAGTAAGAAAGGGGCAGGGGATTCCTACGAGCAGTACTTC.

This clonotype was observed at least ten times. The J gene is TRBJ2-1, the V gene TRBV6-5; 14 bases are a match to TRBD2. Germline CDR1 and CDR2: MNHEY and SVGAGI. V was pared by 5 bases and J by 4 bases, with 4 bases of the junction left unmatched. The CDR3 runs 16 residues. The DNA of the CDR3 is TGTGCCAGCAGTCTTCGGACTAGCGGGAGGTACAATGAGCAGTTCTTC. It encodes CASSLRTSGRYNEQFF.

The rearrangement uses TRBV10-3 and TRBJ2-1, with TRBD2 identical over 12 bases. This CDR3 comprises 16 residues. With V trimmed by 6 bases and J by 10 bases, 13 bases remained unmatched. CDR1 is ENHRY, CDR2 SYGVKD, per germline. This chain's CDR3 is CAISEPGLAGGREQFF. CDR3 coding DNA: TGTGCCATCAGCGAACCGGGACTAGCGGGTGGGCGGGAGCAGTTCTTC.

There are many counts of this clonotype. The chain couples TRBV11-3 to TRBJ2-7, with 10 bases identical to TRBD1. The ends lost 5 bases at V and 3 bases at J; junction bases unmatched: 7. CDR1 is SGHNT, CDR2 YENEEA, per germline. This CDR3 has 15 amino acids. The DNA of the CDR3 is TGTGCCAGCAGCCCGAGGGACAGGGGTCTCTACGAGCAGTACTTC. This codes for CASSPRDRGLYEQYF.

There are many counts of this clonotype. The chain couples TRBV7-2 to TRBJ2-1, with TRBD2 identical over 8 bases. V trimming: 4 bases; J trimming: 3 bases; junction bases outside the gene matches: 8. CDR1 and CDR2 from the germline V gene are SGHTA and FQGNSA. The CDR3 consists of 16 residues. The CDR3: CASSSKRGGRYNEQFF. As DNA, the CDR3 is TGTGCCAGCAGCTCAAAACGGGGGGGCCGCTACAATGAGCAGTTCTTC.